This T cell receptor beta chain was sequenced during a study of cytomegalovirus exposure and HLA in healthy donors. Comments on this clone: Its matching antigen is unknown.

Findings of the study overall: As was reported, the classifier diagnosed cytomegalovirus status with high specificity and sensitivity. What a later analysis reportedly showed was that an Asian-associated ancestry cluster had fewer N-insertions than the roughly 720-donor mean.

CDR3 length: 15 amino acids. In germline, CDR1 is MRHNA, CDR2 SNTAGT. After removal of 4 bases from V and 5 bases from J, the junction contained 5 bases not matched to a gene. PCR used 60 Vbeta primers and 13 Jbeta primers. The data were produced by immunoSEQ multiplex PCR, yet TCRdb's version contains in-frame clones alone and is incomplete. The repertoire holds over 150,000 clones, with approximately 80% as singletons. The sample taken for sequencing was PBMCs. This TCR was recovered from a man aged 25-40 years in good health and CMV-seropositive. V is TRBV6-4 and J is TRBJ2-3; TRBD2 matches at 11 bases. The CDR3 region is CASSVLAGGGDTQYF. CDR3 coding DNA: TGTGCCAGCAGTGTTTTAGCGGGAGGGGGAGATACGCAGTATTTT.